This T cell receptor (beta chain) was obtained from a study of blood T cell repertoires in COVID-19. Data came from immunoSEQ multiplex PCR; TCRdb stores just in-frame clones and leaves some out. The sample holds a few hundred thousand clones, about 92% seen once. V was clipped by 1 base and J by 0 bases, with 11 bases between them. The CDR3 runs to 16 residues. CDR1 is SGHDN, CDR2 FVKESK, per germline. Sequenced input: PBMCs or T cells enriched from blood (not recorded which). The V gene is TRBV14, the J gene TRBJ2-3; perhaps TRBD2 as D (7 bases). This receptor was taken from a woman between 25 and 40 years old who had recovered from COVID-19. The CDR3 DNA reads TGTGCCAGCAGCCAAGTGGCGGGGGCTAGCACAGATACGCAGTATTTT. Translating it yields CASSQVAGASTDTQYF.